This TCR beta chain was observed in a study of spatial heterogeneity in lung cancer. Whole-study findings and limits: Around 7% of tumor T cells for alpha chains and 13% to 15% for beta chains were estimated to be covered. Tumoral mutation counts were tracked by counts of expanded intratumoral alpha and beta TCRs.

This clonotype was observed a few times. Its antigen remains unidentified. Each CDR3 protein gets one entry after TCRdb re-called the 5' RACE reads with MiXCR. Among 15,000 to 20,000 distinct CDR3 sequences listed, 5.5% to 6.5% were seen once. This sample's time point: sample taken at primary tumor resection. V lost 3 bases to trimming and J lost 0 bases, with 14 bases between them. The CDR3 extends over 16 amino acids. Looked up from germline, CDR1 is MNHEY and CDR2 is SMNVEV (reference sequence). This specimen was lung tumor tissue, taken at surgery. The TCR was taken from a female donor with early-stage non-small cell lung cancer. The rearrangement uses TRBV27 and TRBJ1-2; no definite D call. CDR3 sequence (DNA): TGTGCCAGCAGTTTCGCAGGCTCACCTTCTAACTATGGCTACACCTTC. Its translation: CASSFAGSPSNYGYTF.